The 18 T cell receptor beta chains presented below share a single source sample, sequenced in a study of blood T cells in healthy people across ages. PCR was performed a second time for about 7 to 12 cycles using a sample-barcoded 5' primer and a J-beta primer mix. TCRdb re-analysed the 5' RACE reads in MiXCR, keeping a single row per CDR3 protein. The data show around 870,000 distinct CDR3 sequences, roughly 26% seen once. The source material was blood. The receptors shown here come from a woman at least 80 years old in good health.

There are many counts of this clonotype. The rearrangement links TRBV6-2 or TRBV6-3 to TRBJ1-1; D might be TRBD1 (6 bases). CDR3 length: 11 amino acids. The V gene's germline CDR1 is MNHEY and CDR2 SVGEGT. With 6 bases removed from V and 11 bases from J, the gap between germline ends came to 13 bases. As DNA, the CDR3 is TGTGCCAGCAGATCAGGGGTATTTGCTTTCTTT. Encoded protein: CASRSGVFAFF.

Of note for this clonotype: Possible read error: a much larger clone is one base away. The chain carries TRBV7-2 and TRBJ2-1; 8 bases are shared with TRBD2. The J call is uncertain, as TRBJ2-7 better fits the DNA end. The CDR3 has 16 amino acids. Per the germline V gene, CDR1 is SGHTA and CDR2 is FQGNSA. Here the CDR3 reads CASSLLFTGGPNEQYF. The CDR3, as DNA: TGTGCCAGCAGCTTACTGTTTACGGGGGGGCCTAATGAGCAGTACTTC.

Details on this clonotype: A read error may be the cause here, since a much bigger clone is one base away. The CDR3 region is CASSYSGLYGYTF. DNA of the CDR3: TGTGCCAGCAGTTACTCAGGGCTCTATGGCTACACCTTC. The chain uses TRBV6-2 or TRBV6-3 and TRBJ1-2; D remains unclear. The V gene's germline CDR1 is MNHEY and CDR2 SVGEGT. This CDR3 has 13 residues. Trimming removed 0 bases from V and 4 bases from J, with 6 bases in between.

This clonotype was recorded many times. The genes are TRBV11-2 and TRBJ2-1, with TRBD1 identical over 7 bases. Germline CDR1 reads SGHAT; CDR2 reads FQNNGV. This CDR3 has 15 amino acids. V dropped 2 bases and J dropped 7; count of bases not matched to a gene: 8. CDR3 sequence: CASSLWVETGNEQFF. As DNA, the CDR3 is TGTGCCAGCAGCTTATGGGTGGAGACAGGGAATGAGCAGTTCTTC. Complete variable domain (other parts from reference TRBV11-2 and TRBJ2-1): EAGVAQSPRYKIIEKRQSVAFWCNPISGHATLYWYQQILGQGPKLLIQFQNNGVVDDSQLPKDRFSAERLKGVDSTLKIQPAKLEDSAVYLCASSLWVETGNEQFFGPGTRLTVL.

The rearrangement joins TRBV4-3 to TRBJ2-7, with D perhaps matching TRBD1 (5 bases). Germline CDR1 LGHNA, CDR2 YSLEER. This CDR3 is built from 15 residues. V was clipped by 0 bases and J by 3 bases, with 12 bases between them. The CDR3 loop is CASSQDPAGCYEQYF. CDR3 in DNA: TGCGCCAGCAGCCAAGATCCGGCAGGGTGCTACGAGCAGTACTTC.

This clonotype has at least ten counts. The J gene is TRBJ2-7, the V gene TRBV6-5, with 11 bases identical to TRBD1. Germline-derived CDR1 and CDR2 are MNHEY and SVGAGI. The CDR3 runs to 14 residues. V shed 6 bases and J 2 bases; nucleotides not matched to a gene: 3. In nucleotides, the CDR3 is TGTGCCAGCAGGGGACAGGGGGGCCCCTACGAGCAGTACTTC. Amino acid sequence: CASRGQGGPYEQYF.

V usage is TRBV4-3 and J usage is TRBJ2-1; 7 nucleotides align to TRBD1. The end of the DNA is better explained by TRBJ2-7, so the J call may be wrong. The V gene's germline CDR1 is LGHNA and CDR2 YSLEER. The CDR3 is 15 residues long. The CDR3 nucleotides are TGCGCCAGCGGGCCGACAGGGAATTCCTACAATGCGCAGTACTTC. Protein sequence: CASGPTGNSYNAQYF.

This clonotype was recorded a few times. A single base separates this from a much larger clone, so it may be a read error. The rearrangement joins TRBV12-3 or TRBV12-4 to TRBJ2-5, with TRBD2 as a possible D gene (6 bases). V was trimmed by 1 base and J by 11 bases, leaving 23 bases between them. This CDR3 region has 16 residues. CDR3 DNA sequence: TGTGCCAGCAGTTTAGGGGGTCGGGGGTACTTACAAGAGCAGTACTTC. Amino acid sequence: CASSLGGRGYLQEQYF.

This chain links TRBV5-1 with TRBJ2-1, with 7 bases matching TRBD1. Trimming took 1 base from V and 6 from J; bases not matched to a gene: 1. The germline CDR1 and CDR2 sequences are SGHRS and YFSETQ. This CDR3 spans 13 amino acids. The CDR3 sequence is CASSLRQGNEQFF. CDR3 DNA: TGCGCCAGCAGCTTGAGACAGGGCAATGAGCAGTTCTTC. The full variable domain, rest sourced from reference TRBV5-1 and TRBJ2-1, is KAGVTQTPRYLIKTRGQQVTLSCSPISGHRSVSWYQQTPGQGLQFLFEYFSETQRNKGNFPGRFSGRQFSNSRSEMNVSTLELGDSALYLCASSLRQGNEQFFGPGTRLTVL.

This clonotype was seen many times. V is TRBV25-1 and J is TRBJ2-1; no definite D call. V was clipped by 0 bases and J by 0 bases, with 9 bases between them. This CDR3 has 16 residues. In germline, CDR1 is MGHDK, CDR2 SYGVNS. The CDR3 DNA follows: TGTGCCAGCAGTGAATACCGCGGAAGCTCCTACAATGAGCAGTTCTTC. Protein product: CASSEYRGSSYNEQFF.

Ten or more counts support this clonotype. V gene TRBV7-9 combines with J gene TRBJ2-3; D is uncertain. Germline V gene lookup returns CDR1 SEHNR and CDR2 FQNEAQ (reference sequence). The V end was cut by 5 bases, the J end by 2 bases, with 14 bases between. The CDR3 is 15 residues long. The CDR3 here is CASSLYDGFTDTQYF. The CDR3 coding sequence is TGTGCCAGCAGCCTCTACGACGGGTTCACAGATACGCAGTATTTT.

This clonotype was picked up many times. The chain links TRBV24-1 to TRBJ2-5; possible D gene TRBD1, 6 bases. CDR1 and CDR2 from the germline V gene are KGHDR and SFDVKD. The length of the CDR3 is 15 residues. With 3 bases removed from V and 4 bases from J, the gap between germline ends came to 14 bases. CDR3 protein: CATSDLQGRGETQYF. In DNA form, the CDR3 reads TGTGCCACCAGTGATCTACAGGGAAGAGGAGAGACCCAGTACTTC.

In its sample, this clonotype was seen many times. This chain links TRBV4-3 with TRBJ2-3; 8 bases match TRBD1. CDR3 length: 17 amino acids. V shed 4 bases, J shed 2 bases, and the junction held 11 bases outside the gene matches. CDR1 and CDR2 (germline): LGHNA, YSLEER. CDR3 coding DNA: TGCGCCAGCAGCCGCCTGCCCGACAGGGGTGACACAGATACGCAGTATTTT. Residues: CASSRLPDRGDTDTQYF.

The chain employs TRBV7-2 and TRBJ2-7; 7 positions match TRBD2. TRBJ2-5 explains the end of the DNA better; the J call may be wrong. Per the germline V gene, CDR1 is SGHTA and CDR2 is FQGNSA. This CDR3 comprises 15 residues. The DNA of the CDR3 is TGTGCCAGCAGCAGACAGACTAGCCGGGGAGAGACCCAGTACTTC. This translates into CASSRQTSRGETQYF.

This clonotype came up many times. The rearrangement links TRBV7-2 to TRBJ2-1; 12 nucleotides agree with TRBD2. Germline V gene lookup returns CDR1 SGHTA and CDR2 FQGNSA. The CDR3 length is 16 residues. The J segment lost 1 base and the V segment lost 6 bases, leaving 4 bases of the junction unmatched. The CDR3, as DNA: TGTGCCAGCAGTTCTAGCGGGGGGGCATCCTACAATGAGCAGTTCTTC. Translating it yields CASSSSGGASYNEQFF.

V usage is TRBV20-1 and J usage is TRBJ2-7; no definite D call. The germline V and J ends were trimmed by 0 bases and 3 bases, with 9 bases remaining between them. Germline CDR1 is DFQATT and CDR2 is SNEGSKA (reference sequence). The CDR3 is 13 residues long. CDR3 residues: CSARDLGGYEQYF. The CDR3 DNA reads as TGCAGTGCTAGAGATCTAGGCGGCTACGAGCAGTACTTC.

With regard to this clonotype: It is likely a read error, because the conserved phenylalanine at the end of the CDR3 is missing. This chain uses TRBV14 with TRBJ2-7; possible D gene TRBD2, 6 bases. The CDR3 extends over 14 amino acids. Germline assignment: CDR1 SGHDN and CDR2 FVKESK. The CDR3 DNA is TGTGCCGGCAGCTGGGGGGTCATCTCCTACGAGCAGTACTGC. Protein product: CAGSWGVISYEQYC.

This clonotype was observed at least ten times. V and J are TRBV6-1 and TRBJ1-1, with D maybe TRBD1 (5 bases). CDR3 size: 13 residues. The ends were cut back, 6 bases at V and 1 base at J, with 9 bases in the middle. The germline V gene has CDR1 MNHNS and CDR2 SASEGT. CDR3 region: CASRLTENTEAFF. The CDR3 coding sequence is TGTGCCAGCAGACTGACAGAGAACACTGAAGCTTTCTTT.